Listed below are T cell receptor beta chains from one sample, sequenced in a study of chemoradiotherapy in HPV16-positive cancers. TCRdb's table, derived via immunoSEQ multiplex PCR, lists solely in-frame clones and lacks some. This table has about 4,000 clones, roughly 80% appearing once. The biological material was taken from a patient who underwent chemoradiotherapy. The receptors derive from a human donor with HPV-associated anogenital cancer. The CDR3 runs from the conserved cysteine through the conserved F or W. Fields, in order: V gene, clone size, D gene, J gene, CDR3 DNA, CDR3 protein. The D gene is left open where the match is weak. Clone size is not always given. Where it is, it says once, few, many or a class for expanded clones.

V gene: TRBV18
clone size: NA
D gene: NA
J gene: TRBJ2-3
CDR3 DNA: TGTGCCAGCTCACCTCCTGGGAACGGGGGCGATACGCAGTATTTT
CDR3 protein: CASSPPGNGGDTQYF

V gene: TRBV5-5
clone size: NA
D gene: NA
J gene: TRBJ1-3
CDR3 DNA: TGTGCCAGCAGCTTGTTGGGGGTTGGAAACACCATATATTTT
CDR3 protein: CASSLLGVGNTIYF

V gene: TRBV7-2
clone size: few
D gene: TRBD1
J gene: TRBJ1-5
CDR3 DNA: TGTGCCAGCAGCTTAGCGTGGGACAGGGGGAGAGGCAATCAGCCCCAGCATTTT
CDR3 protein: CASSLAWDRGRGNQPQHF

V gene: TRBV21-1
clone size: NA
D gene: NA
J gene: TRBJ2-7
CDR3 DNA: TGTGCCAGCCCCCAAAGAGGATCCTCCTACGAGCAGTACTTC
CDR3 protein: CASPQRGSSYEQYF

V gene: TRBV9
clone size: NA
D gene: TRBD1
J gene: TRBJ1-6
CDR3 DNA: TGTGCCAGCAGTACGACAGGGAATTCACCCCTCCACTTT
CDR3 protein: CASSTTGNSPLHF

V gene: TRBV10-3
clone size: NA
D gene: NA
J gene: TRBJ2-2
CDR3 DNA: TGTGCCATCAGTTTCCTAGACAATAATTTT
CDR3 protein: CAISFLDNNF

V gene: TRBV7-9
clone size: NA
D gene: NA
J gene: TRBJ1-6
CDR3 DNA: TGTGCCAGCAGCTTATACGCGGATTCACCCCTCCACTTT
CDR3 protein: CASSLYADSPLHF

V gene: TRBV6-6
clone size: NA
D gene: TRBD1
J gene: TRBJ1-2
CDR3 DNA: TGTGCCAGCAGCCTGACAGGGAACTATGGCTACACCTTC
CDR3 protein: CASSLTGNYGYTF

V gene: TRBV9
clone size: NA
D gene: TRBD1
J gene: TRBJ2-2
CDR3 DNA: TGTGCCAGCAGCGGACAGGGAGAAGTCGGCACCGGGGAGCTGTTTTTT
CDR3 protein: CASSGQGEVGTGELFF

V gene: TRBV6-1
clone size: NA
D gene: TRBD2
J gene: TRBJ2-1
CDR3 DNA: TGTGCCAGCAGTGGGGCGGGGGGGCCCTTCTACAATGAGCAGTTCTTC
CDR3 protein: CASSGAGGPFYNEQFF

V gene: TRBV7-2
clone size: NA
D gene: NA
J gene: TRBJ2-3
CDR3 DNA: TGTGCCAGCAGCTTAGCGGGGGCCCGCACAGATACGCAGTATTTT
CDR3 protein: CASSLAGARTDTQYF

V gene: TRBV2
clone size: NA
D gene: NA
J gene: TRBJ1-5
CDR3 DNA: TGTGCCAGCGCCAAAGAGTATAGCAATCAGCCCCAGCATTTT
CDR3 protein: CASAKEYSNQPQHF

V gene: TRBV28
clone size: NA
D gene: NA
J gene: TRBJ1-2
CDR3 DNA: TGTGCCAGCAGTTTTATCAATGGCTACACCTTC
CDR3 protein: CASSFINGYTF

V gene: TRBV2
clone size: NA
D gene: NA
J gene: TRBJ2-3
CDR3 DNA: TGTGCCAGCAGTGTTATGGCAGATACGCAGTATTTT
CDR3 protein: CASSVMADTQYF

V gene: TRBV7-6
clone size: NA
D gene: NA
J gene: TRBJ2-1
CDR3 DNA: TGTGCCAGCAGCTTGGCACAGGACTATGAGCAGTTCTTC
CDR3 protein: CASSLAQDYEQFF

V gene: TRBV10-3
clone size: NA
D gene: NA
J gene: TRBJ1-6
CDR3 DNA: TGTGCCATCAGCGAAGTGAATTCACCCCTCCACTTT
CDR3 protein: CAISEVNSPLHF

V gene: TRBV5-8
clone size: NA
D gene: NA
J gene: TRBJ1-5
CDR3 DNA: TGTGCCAGCAGCGAACAGGGTAGCAATCAGCCCCAGCATTTT
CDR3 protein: CASSEQGSNQPQHF

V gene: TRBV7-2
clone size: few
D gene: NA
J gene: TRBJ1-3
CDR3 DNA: TGTGCCAGCAGCTTAGACCCCGGGCACACCATATATTTT
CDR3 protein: CASSLDPGHTIYF

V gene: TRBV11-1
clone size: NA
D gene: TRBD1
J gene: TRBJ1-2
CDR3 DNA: TGTGCCAGCAGGCTGGGACAGGGCCTCCATTCTAACTATGGCTACACCTTC
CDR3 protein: CASRLGQGLHSNYGYTF

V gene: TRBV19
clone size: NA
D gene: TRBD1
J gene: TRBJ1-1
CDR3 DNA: TGTGCCAGTACCGCGGACAGGGGAGGTTCGGTGAACACTGAAGCTTTCTTT
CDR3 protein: CASTADRGGSVNTEAFF

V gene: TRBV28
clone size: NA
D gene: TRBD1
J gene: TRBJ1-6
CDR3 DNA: TGTGCCAGCATTGACAGGGCTTATTCACCCCTCCACTTT
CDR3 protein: CASIDRAYSPLHF

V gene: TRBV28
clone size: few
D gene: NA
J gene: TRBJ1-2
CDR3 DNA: TGTGCCAAGAGTGAGGGCGCGGGATTCTATGGCTACACCTTC
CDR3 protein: CAKSEGAGFYGYTF

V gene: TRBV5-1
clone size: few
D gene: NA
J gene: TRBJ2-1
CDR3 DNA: TGCGCCAGCAGCTTGGCCAGTTCGGCGGCCTCGGAGGAGCAGTTCTTC
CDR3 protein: CASSLASSAASEEQFF

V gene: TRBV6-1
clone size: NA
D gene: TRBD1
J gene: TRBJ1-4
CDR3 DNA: TGTGCCAGCATGACACCGGGACAGGGGGATGAAAAACTGTTTTTT
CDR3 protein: CASMTPGQGDEKLFF

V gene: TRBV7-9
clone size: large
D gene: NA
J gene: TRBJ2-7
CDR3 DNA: TGTGCCAGCAGCTTAGAGTACCAGGCAGCACCTTACGAGCAGTACTTC
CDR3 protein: CASSLEYQAAPYEQYF

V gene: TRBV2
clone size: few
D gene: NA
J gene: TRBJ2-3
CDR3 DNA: TGTGCCAGCAGCCCGCGGACAGATACGCAGTATTTT
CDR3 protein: CASSPRTDTQYF

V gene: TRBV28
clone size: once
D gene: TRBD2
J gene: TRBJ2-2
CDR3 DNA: TGTGCCAGCAAGGGTAGCGGGGGGGGCACCGGGGAGCTGTTTTTT
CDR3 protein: CASKGSGGGTGELFF